This entry concerns a single T cell receptor (beta chain). Antigen: not known. Sequencing targeted expressed TCRB transcripts, as all isolated RNA had been reverse transcribed. Sequenced by immunoSEQ multiplex PCR; TCRdb stores in-frame clones only, minus some. The data contain 450,000 to 600,000 clones, over 25% of them seen just once; the ten biggest clones take up about 0.06%. Trimming took 4 bases from V and 5 from J; bases not matched to a gene: 7. Germline lookup yields CDR1 MNHNY and CDR2 SVGAGI (reference sequence). This CDR3 comprises 16 residues. This entry is derived from a study of beta chain features in type 1 diabetes. Overall study results and limits: There was a possibility that cDNA sequencing over-represented cells with high TCR expression. There was a moderate but significant shortening of TCRB CDR3s in all four CD4+ subsets of Type 1 diabetes patients.

The gene calls are TRBV6-6 and TRBJ2-1, with 11 bases that match TRBD2. The sequenced sample was naive CD4+ T cells from blood. The receptor's source is a man between 18 and 35 years old in good health. In DNA, the CDR3 is TGTGCCAGCAGTTCGCTAGCGGGAGGCCTACACAATGAGCAGTTCTTC. Translated: CASSSLAGGLHNEQFF.